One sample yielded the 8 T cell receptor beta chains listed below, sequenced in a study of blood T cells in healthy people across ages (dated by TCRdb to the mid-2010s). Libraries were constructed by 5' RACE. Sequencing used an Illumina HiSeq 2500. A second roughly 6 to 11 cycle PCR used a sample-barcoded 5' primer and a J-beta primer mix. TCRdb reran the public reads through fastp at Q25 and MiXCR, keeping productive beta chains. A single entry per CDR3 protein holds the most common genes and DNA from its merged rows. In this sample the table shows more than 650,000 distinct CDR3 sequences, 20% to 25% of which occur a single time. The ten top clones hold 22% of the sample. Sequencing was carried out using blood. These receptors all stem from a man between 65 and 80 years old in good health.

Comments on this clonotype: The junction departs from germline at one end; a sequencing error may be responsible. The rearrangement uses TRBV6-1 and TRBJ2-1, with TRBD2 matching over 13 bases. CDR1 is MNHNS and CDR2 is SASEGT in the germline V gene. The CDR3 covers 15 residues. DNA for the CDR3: TGTGCCAGCAGACAGGGACTAGCGGGAAACAATGGGCAGTTCTTC. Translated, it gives CASRQGLAGNNGQFF.

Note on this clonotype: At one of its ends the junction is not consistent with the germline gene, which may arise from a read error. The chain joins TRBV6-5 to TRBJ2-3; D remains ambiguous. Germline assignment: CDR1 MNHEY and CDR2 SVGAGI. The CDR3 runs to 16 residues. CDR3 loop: CASSNSLGDPSDTQYF. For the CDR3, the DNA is TGTGCCAGCAGTAACTCCCTTGGAGACCCCTCCGATACGCAGTATTTT.

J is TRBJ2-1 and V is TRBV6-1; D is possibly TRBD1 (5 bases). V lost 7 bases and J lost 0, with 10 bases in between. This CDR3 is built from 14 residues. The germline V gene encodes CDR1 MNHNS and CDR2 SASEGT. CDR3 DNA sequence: TGTGCCAGCATTGTGCAGGGCTCCTACAATGAGCAGTTCTTC. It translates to CASIVQGSYNEQFF.

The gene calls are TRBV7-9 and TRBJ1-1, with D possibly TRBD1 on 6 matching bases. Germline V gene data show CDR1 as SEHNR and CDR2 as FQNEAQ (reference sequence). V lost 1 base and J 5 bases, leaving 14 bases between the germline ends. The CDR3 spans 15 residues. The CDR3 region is CASSLVAGEGTEAFF. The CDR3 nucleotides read TGTGCCAGCAGCTTAGTGGCAGGGGAGGGGACTGAAGCTTTCTTT.

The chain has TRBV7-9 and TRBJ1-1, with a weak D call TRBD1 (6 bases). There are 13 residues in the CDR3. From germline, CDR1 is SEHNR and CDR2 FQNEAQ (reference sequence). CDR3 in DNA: TGTGTCAGGAGCGGGACACCGAACACTGAAGCTTTCTTT. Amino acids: CVRSGTPNTEAFF.

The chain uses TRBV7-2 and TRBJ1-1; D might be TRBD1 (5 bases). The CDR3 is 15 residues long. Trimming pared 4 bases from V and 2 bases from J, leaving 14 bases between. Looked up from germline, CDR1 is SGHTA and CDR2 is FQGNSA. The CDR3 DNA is TGTGCCAGCAGCTCCCGACAGAATCTAAACACTGAAGCTTTCTTT. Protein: CASSSRQNLNTEAFF.

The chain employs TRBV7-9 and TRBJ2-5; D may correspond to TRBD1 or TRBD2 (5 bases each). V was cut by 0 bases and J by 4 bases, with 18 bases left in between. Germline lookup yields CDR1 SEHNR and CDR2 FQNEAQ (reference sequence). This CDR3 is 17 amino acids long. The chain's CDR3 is CASSLAVSGQVGETQYF. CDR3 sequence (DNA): TGTGCCAGCAGCTTAGCGGTTTCGGGGCAGGTTGGAGAGACCCAGTACTTC.

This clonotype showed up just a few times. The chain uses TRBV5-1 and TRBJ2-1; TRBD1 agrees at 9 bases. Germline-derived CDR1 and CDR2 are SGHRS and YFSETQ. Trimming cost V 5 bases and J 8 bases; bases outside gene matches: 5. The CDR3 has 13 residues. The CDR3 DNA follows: TGCGCCAGCAGAGGGACAGGGCGCCATGAGCAGTTCTTC. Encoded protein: CASRGTGRHEQFF.